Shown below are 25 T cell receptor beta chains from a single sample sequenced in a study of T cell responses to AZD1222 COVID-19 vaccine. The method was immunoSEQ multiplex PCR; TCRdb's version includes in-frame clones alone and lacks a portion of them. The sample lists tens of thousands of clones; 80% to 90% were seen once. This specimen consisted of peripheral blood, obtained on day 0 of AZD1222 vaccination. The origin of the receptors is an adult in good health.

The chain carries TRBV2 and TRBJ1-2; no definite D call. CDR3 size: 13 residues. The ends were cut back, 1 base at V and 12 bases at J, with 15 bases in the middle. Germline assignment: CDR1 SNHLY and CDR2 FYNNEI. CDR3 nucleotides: TGTGCCAGCAGTGAAGAGGTTTGGGCGCGGAACACCTTC. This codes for CASSEEVWARNTF.

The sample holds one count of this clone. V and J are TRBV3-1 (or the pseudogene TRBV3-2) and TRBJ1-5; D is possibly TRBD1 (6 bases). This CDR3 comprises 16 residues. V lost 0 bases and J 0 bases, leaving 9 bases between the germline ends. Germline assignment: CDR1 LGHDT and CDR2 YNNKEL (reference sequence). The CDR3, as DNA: TGTGCCAGCAGCCAAGATAGGGGGATTAGCAATCAGCCCCAGCATTTT. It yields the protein CASSQDRGISNQPQHF.

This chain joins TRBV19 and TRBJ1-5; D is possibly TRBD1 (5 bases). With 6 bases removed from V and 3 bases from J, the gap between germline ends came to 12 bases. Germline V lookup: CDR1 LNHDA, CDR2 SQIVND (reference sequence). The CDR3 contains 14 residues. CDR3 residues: CASSHGDLNQPQHF. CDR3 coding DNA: TGTGCCAGTAGCCATGGGGACCTCAATCAGCCCCAGCATTTT.

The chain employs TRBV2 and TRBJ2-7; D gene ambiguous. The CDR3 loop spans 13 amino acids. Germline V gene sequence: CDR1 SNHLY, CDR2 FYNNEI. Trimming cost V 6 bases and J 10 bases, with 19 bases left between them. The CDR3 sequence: CASRLSESPIQYF. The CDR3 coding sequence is TGTGCCAGCAGATTGAGTGAGAGTCCGATCCAGTACTTC.

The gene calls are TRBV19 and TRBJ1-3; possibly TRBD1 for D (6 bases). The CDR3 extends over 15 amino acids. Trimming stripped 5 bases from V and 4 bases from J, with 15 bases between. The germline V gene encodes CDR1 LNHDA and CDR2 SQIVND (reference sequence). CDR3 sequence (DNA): TGTGCCAGTAGTCCGCCAGGGGAGAGAGGAAACACCATATATTTT. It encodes CASSPPGERGNTIYF.

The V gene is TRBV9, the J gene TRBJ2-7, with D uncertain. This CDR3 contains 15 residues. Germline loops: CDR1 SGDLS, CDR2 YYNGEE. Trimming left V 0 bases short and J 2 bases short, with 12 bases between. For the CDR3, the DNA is TGTGCCAGCAGCGTAGGTGTGACTCGGGCCTACGAGCAGTACTTC. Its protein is CASSVGVTRAYEQYF.

The CDR3 bases are TGCAGCGCGACCGACAATCCTCCTAACTATGGCTACACCTTC. It codes for CSATDNPPNYGYTF. V usage is TRBV29-1 and J usage is TRBJ1-2; D is ambiguous. The CDR3 is 14 amino acids. Germline assignment: CDR1 SQVTM and CDR2 ANQGSEA. V dropped 7 bases and J dropped 0 bases, with 15 bases sitting between them.

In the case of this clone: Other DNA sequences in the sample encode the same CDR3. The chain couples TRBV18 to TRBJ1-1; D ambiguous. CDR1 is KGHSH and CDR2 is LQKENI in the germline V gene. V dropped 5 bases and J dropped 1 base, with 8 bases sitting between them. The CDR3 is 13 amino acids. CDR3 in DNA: TGTGCCAGCTCAGACGGTGAGAACACTGAAGCTTTCTTT. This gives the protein CASSDGENTEAFF.

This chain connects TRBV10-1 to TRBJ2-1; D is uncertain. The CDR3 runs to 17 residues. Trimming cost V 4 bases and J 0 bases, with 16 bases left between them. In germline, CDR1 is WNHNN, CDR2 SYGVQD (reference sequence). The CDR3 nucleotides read TGCGCCAGCAGTGCTCTTGACGGACGGAGCTCCTACAATGAGCAGTTCTTC. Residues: CASSALDGRSSYNEQFF.

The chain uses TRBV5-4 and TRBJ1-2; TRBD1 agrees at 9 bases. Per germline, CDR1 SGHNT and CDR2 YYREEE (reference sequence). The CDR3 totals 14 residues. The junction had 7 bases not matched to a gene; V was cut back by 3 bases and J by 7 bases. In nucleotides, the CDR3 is TGTGCCAGCAGCTCTACAGGGGGCGCGGGTGGCTACACCTTC. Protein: CASSSTGGAGGYTF.

The CDR3 region is CASSSPSGQGAPGYTF. The CDR3 nucleotides read TGTGCCAGCAGCTCCCCGTCAGGGCAGGGGGCGCCCGGCTACACCTTC. The chain links TRBV7-9 to TRBJ1-2; 8 bases are shared with TRBD1. CDR3 length: 16 residues. CDR1 is SEHNR, CDR2 FQNEAQ, per germline (reference sequence). Losses at the gene ends were 4 bases for V and 8 bases for J; bases not matched to a gene: 15.

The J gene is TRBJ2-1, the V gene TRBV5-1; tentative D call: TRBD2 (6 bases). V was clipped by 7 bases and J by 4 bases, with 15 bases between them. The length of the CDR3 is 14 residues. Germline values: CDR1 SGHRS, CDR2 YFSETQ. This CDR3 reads CASEPFGGYNEQFF. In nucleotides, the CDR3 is TGCGCCAGCGAACCTTTTGGGGGGTACAATGAGCAGTTCTTC.

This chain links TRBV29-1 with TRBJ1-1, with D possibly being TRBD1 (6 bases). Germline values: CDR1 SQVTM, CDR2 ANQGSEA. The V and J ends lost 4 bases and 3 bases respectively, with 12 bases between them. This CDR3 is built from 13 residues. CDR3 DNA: TGCAGCGTTGTGTCAGGGGTGTACACTGAAGCTTTCTTT. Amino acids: CSVVSGVYTEAFF.

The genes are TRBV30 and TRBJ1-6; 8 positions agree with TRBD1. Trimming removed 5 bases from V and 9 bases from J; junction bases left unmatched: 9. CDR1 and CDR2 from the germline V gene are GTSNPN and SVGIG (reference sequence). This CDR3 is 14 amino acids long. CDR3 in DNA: TGTGCCTGGGGCCTCGGGACAGGTAGTTCACCCCTCCACTTT. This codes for CAWGLGTGSSPLHF.

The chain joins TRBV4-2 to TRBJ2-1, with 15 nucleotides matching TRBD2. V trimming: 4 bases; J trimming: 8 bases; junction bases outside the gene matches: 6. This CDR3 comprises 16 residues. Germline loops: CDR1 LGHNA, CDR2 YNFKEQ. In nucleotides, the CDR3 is TGTGCCAGCAGCCTCGGGACTAGCGGGAGGTACCATGAGCAGTTCTTC. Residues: CASSLGTSGRYHEQFF.

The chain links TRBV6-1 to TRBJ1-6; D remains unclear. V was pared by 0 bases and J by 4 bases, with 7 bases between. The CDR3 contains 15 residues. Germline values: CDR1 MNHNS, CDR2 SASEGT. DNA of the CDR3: TGTGCCAGCAGTGAAGCGTGGGGTTATAATTCACCCCTCCACTTT. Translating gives CASSEAWGYNSPLHF.

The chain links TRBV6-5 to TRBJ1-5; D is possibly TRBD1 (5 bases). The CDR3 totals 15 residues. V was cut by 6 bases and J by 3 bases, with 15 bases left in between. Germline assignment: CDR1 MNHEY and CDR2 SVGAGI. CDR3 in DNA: TGTGCCAGCAGATCCGACCAGGGAACCAATCAGCCCCAGCATTTT. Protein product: CASRSDQGTNQPQHF.

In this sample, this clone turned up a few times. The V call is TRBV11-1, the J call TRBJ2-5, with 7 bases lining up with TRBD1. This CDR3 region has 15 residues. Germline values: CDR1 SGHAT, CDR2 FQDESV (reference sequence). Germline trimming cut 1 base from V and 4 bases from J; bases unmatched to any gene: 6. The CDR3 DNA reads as TGTGCCAGCAGCTTAGATGCTACAGGGGTAGAGACCCAGTACTTC. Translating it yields CASSLDATGVETQYF.

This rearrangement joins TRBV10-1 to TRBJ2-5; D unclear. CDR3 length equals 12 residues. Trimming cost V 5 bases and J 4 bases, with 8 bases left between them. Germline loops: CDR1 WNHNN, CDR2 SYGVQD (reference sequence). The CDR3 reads CASSPSGETQYF. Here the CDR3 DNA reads TGCGCCAGCAGTCCTTCTGGAGAGACCCAGTACTTC.

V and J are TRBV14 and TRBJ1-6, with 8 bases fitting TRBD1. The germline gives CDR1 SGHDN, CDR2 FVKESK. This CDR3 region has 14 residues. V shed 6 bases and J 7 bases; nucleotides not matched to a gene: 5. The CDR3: CASRWDRQNSPLHF. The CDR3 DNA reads TGTGCCAGCAGGTGGGACAGGCAAAATTCACCCCTCCACTTT.

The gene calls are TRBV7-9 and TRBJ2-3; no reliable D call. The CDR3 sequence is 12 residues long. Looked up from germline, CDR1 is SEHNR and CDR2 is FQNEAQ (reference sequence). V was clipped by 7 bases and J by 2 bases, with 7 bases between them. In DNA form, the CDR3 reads TGTGCCAGCATCGGATTCACAGATACGCAGTATTTT. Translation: CASIGFTDTQYF.

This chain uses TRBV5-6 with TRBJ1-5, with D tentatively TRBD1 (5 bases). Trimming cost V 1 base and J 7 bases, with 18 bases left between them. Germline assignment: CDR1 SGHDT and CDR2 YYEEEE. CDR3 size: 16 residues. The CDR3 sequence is CASSLMVGQGGQPQHF. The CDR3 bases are TGTGCCAGCAGCTTGATGGTCGGGCAGGGCGGGCAGCCCCAGCATTTT.

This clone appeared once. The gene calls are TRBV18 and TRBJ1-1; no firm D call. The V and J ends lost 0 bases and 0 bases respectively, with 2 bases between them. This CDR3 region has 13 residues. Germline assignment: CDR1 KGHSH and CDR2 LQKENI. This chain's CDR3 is CASSPPVNTEAFF. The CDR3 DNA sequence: TGTGCCAGCTCACCACCGGTGAACACTGAAGCTTTCTTT.

The CDR3 DNA is TGTGCCAGCAGCGTATCCCCCGGGGAGCTGTTTTTT. Its protein is CASSVSPGELFF. The chain combines TRBV9 with TRBJ2-2, with D unresolved. The CDR3 runs 12 residues. Germline V gene data show CDR1 as SGDLS and CDR2 as YYNGEE. V lost 1 base and J lost 6, with 4 bases in between.

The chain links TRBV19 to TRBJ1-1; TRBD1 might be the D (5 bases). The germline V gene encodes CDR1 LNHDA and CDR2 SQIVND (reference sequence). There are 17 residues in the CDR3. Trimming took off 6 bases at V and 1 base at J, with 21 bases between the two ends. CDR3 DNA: TGTGCCAGTAGCCACGCCTTCGGGGACGGACAGAACACTGAAGCTTTCTTT. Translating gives CASSHAFGDGQNTEAFF.